The T cell receptor (beta chain) under discussion was sequenced for a study of blood T cell repertoires in COVID-19. Background on the study: Both acute and convalescent COVID-19 samples were obtained from the United States, Italy and Spain. T cells, B-cell-depleted T cells, or PBMCs supplied cDNA or gDNA.

Methods used by the authors: Reference gene primer amplification gave estimated nucleated cell counts. Assay used: immunoSEQ multiplex PCR; TCRdb lists only in-frame clones, some missing. V, J and clone size are those of that table, while D and trimming were read from the DNA. The sample lists about 670,000 clones, 75% to 90% seen once, with over 0.2% in the top ten. V dropped 2 bases and J dropped 6 bases, with 8 bases sitting between them. The germline V gene has CDR1 MNHEY and CDR2 SVGEGT. This CDR3 has 12 amino acids. This TCR was sampled from a woman younger than 35 with acute or convalescent COVID-19. This chain links TRBV6-2 or TRBV6-3 with TRBJ2-7; D is undetermined. Sequencing input: peripheral blood. CDR3 DNA: TGTGCCAGCAGTTACCCCGTACTCGAGCAGTACTTC. Amino acids: CASSYPVLEQYF.